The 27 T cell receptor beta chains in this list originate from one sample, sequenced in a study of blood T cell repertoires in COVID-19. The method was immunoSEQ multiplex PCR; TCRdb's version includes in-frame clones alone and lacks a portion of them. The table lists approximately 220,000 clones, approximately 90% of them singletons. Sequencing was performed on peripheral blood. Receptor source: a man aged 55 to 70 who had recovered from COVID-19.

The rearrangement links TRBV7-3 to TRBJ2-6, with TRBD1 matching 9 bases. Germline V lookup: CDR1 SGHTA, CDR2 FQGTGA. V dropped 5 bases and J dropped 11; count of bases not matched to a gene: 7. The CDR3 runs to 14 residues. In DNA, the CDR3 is TGTGCCAGCAGCACCACGACAGGGGGGGACGTCCTGACTTTC. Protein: CASSTTTGGDVLTF.

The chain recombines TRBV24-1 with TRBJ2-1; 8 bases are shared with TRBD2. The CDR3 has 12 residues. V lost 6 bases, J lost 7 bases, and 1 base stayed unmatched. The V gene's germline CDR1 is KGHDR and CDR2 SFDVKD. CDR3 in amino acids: CATSRGGNEQFF. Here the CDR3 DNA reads TGTGCCACCAGTCGGGGGGGTAATGAGCAGTTCTTC.

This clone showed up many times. The CDR3 coding sequence is TGTGCCAGCAGCCCTAAGGGAGTTGGCGAGCAGTACTTC. Its translation: CASSPKGVGEQYF. V gene TRBV3-1 (or the pseudogene TRBV3-2) combines with J gene TRBJ2-7, with D perhaps TRBD2 (5 bases). Germline CDR1 and CDR2: LGHDT and YNNKEL (reference sequence). Trimming left V 4 bases short and J 6 bases short, with 13 bases between. The CDR3 is made up of 13 amino acids.

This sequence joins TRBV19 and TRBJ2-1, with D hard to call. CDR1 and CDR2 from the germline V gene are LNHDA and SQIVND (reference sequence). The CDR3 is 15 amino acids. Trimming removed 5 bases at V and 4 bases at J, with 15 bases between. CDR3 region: CASSPTINLYNEQFF. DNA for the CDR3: TGTGCCAGTAGTCCCACAATCAATTTATACAATGAGCAGTTCTTC.

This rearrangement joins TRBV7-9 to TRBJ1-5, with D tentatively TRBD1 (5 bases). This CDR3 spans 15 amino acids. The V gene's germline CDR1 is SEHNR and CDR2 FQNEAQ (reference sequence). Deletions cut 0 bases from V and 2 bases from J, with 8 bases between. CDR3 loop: CASSLAGAGNQPQHF. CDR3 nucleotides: TGTGCCAGCAGCTTAGCAGGGGCAGGCAATCAGCCCCAGCATTTT.

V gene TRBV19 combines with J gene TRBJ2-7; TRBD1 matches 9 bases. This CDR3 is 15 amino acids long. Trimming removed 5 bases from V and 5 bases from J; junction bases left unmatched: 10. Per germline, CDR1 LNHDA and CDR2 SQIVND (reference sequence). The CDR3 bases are TGTGCCAGTAGTCAACCCGGGACAGGGTTCCACGAGCAGTACTTC. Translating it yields CASSQPGTGFHEQYF.

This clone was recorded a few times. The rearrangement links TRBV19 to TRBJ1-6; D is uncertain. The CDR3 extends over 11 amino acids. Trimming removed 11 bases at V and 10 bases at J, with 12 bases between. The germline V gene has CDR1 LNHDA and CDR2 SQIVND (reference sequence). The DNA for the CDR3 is TGTGCCCGTCCCTTCAGGTCACCCCTCCACTTT. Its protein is CARPFRSPLHF. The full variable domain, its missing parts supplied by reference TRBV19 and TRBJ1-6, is DGGITQSPKYLFRKEGQNVTLSCEQNLNHDAMYWYRQDPGQGLRLIYYSQIVNDFQKGDIAEGYSVSREKKESFPLTVTSAQKNPTAFYLCARPFRSPLHFGNGTRLTVT.

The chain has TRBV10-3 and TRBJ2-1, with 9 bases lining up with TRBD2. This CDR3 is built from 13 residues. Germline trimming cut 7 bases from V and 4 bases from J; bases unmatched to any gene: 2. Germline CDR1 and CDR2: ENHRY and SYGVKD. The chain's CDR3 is CAITSGIYNEQFF. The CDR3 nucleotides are TGTGCCATCACTAGCGGGATATACAATGAGCAGTTCTTC.

The CDR3 spells CAWSRTVWGTEAFF. CDR3 bases: TGTGCCTGGAGTCGGACAGTCTGGGGCACTGAAGCTTTCTTT. V usage is TRBV30 and J usage is TRBJ1-1; the D gene is possibly TRBD1 (6 bases). Per the germline V gene, CDR1 is GTSNPN and CDR2 is SVGIG (reference sequence). CDR3 size: 14 residues. Between the trimmed V and J ends, which lost 2 bases and 4 bases, there was a span of 14 bases. Complete variable domain (other parts from reference TRBV30 and TRBJ1-1): SQTIHQWPATLVQPVGSPLSLECTVEGTSNPNLYWYRQAAGRGLQLLFYSVGIGQISSEVPQNLSASRPQDRQFILSSKKLLLSDSGFYLCAWSRTVWGTEAFFGQGTRLTVV.

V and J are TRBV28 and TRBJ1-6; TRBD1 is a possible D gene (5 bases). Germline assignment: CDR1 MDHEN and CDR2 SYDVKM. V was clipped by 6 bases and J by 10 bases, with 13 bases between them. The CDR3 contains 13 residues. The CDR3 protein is CASRRGRDSPLHF. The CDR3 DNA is TGTGCCAGCAGACGGGGGAGGGACTCACCCCTCCACTTT. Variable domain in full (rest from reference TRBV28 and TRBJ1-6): DVKVTQSSRYLVKRTGEKVFLECVQDMDHENMFWYRQDPGLGLRLIYFSYDVKMKEKGDIPEGYSVSREKKERFSLILESASTNQTSMYLCASRRGRDSPLHFGNGTRLTVT.

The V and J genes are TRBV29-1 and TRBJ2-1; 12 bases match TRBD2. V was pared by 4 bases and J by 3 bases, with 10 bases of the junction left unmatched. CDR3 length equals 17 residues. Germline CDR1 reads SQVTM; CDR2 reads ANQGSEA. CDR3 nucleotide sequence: TGCAGCGTTGGAGGACTAGCGGGGCTACCATTCTACAATGAGCAGTTCTTC. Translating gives CSVGGLAGLPFYNEQFF.

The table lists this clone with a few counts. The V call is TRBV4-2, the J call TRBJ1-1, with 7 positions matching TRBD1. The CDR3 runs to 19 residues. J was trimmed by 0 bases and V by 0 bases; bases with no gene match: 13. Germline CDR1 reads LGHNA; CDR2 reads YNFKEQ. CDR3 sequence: CASSQDPLGTAIVNTEAFF. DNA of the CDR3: TGTGCCAGCAGCCAAGATCCGTTAGGGACAGCAATAGTGAACACTGAAGCTTTCTTT.

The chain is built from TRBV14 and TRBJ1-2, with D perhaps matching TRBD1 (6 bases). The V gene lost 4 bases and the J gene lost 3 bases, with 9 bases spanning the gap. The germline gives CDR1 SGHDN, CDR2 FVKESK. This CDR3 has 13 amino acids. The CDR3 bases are TGTGCCAGCAGCCCGGACAGTTACTATGGCTACACCTTC. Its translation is CASSPDSYYGYTF.

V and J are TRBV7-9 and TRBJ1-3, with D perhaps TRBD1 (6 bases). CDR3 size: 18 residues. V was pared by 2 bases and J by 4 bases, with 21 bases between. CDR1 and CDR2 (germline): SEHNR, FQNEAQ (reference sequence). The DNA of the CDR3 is TGTGCCAGCAGCTTACCCCACAGGGCCCTGGCAGTAGGAAACACCATATATTTT. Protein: CASSLPHRALAVGNTIYF.

Here the CDR3 reads CASSLPGVLGANVLTF. The CDR3 region has the DNA TGTGCCAGCAGCTTGCCCGGAGTCCTAGGGGCCAACGTCCTGACTTTC. The gene calls are TRBV7-2 and TRBJ2-6, with D unclear. CDR1 is SGHTA and CDR2 is FQGNSA in the germline V gene. The CDR3 sequence is 16 residues long. Trimming left V 3 bases short and J 4 bases short, with 13 bases between.

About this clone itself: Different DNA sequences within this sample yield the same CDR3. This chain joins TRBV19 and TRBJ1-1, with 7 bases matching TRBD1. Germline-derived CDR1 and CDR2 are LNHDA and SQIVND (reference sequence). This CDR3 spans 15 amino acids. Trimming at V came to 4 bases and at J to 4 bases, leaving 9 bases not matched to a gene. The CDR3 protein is CASSNRGRGSTEAFF. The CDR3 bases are TGTGCCAGTAGTAACAGGGGTCGAGGTAGCACTGAAGCTTTCTTT.

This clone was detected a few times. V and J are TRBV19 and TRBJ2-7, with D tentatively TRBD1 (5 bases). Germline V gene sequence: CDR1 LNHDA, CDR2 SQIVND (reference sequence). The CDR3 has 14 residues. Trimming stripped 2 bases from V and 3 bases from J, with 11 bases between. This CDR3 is CASSISRVGYEQYF. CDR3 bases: TGTGCCAGTAGTATATCCAGGGTTGGCTACGAGCAGTACTTC.

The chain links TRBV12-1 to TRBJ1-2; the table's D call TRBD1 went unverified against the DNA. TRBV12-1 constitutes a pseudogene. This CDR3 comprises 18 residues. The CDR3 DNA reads TGTGCCAGCAGCTCGCATTCCGGGACAGGAAAAAAGGTGAGGGGCTACACCTTC. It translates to CASSSHSGTGKKVRGYTF.

CDR3 nucleotide sequence: TGTGCCTGGGAAACCGGGACAGCTCTAATCTATGGCTACACCTTC. It codes for CAWETGTALIYGYTF. This chain uses TRBV30 with TRBJ1-2, with TRBD1 identical over 7 bases. Germline V lookup: CDR1 GTSNPN, CDR2 SVGIG (reference sequence). Germline trimming cut 5 bases from V and 4 bases from J; bases unmatched to any gene: 13. This CDR3 is 15 amino acids long.

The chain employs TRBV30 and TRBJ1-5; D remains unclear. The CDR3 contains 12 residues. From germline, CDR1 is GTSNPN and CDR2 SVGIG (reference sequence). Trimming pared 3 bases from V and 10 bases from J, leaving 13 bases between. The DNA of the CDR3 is TGTGCCTGGAGCCGCTCGGGGTATCCCCAGCATTTT. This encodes CAWSRSGYPQHF.

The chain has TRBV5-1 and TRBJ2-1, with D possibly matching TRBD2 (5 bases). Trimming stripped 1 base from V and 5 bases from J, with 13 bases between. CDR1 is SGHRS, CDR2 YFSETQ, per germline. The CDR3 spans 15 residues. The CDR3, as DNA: TGCGCCAGCAGCTTGTACACTAGTGTGAACAATGAGCAGTTCTTC. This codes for CASSLYTSVNNEQFF.

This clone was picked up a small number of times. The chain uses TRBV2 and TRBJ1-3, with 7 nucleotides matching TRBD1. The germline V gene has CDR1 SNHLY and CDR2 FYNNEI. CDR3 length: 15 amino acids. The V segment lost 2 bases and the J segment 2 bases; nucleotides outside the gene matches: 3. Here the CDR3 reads CASSEQGGAGNTIYF. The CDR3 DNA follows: TGTGCCAGCAGTGAACAAGGGGGCGCTGGAAACACCATATATTTT.

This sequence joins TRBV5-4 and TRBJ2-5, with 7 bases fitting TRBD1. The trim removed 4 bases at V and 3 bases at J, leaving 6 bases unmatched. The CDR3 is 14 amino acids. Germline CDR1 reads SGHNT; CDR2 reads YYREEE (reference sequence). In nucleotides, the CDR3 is TGTGCCAGCAGCAGACGACAGGGAGAAGAGACCCAGTACTTC. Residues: CASSRRQGEETQYF. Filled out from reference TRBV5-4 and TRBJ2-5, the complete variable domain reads ETGVTQSPTHLIKTRGQQVTLRCSSQSGHNTVSWYQQALGQGPQFIFQYYREEENGRGNFPPRFSGLQFPNYSSELNVNALELDDSALYLCASSRRQGEETQYFGPGTRLLVL.

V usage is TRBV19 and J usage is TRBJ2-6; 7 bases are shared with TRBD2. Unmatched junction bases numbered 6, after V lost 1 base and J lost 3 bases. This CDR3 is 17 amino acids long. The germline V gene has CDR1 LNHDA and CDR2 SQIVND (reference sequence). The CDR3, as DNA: TGTGCCAGTAGTATAGGGACTAGGGGAGGTGGGGCCAACGTCCTGACTTTC. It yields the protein CASSIGTRGGGANVLTF.

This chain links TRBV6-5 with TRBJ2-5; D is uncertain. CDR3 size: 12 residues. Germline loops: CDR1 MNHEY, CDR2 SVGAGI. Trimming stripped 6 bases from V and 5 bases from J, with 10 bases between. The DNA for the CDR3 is TGTGCCAGCAGCGTTACCCGGGAGACCCAGTACTTC. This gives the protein CASSVTRETQYF.

The CDR3 sequence is CASSPPGQNNEKLFF. The CDR3, as DNA: TGTGCCAGCTCACCACCGGGACAGAACAATGAAAAACTGTTTTTT. The chain uses TRBV18 and TRBJ1-4, with 7 bases matching TRBD1. CDR1 and CDR2 (germline): KGHSH, LQKENI. V lost 0 bases to trimming and J lost 5 bases; unmatched junction nucleotides: 3. This CDR3 comprises 15 residues.

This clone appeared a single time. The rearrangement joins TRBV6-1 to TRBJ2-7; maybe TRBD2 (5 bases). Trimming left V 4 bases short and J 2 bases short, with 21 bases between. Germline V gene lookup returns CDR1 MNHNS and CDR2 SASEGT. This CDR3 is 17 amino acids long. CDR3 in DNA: TGTGCCAGCAGTGTATCGACGGGGATGGTCGGCGCCTACGAGCAGTACTTC. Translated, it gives CASSVSTGMVGAYEQYF.